This T cell receptor beta chain comes out of a study of shared clonotypes between healthy human individuals. Several immunoSEQ plates held equal portions of the genomic DNA taken from each subset. Each replicate PCR on the sorted subsets used 200 to 250 ng DNA (around 30,000 T cell genomes). Libraries were prepared by immunoSEQ multiplex PCR; TCRdb keeps only in-frame clonotypes and omits some of them. The sample includes approximately 700,000 clones, around four fifths of them seen just once. The V end lost 2 bases, the J end lost 6 bases, and 17 bases lay between the germline ends. Germline CDR1 MGHRA, CDR2 YSYEKL. The CDR3 contains 15 residues.

The sequencing sample was made of memory CD4+ T cells sorted from blood. The subset: CD45RA-negative fraction. This rearrangement joins TRBV4-1 to TRBJ2-7; D not resolved. The sequence derives from a woman aged 25 to 39 in good health. CDR3 DNA: TGCGCCAGCAGCCAACAACCTTACGGGCCCAGCGAGCAGTACTTC. As protein: CASSQQPYGPSEQYF.